These T cell receptor beta chains were read from a single sample in a study of T-cell memory formation after mild COVID-19. Via MiXCR, TCRdb re-called the 5' RACE reads, giving one row per CDR3 protein. The sample carries roughly 480,000 distinct CDR3 sequences, more than 20% recorded once. Sequencing was performed on PBMCs or a T cell subset sorted from them (not recorded which). These receptors all stem from an adult woman who had mild COVID-19 (a few samples of this study predate the infection). Cell type and time point are not known. Each CDR3 is given with its conserved first and last residue. A D gene is named only where the DNA matches it firmly.

D: NA
V: TRBV7-8
CDR3: CASSRTGTRSTDTQYF

D: TRBD1
V: TRBV29-1
CDR3: CSARTGFGEKLFF

D: TRBD2
V: TRBV30
CDR3: CAWSRTSRETQYF

D: TRBD2
V: TRBV7-8
CDR3: CASSLRGLAGPKKETQYF

D: NA
V: TRBV2
CDR3: CASSGLRPGTLNNEQFF

D: NA
V: TRBV7-2
CDR3: CASSLSSTRETQYF

D: NA
V: TRBV7-8
CDR3: CASSLTALYSNQPQHF

D: NA
V: TRBV7-8
CDR3: CASSSGGVYEQYF

D: NA
V: TRBV29-1
CDR3: CSVTPLMNTEAFF

D: NA
V: TRBV20-1
CDR3: CSAPTQGTDTQYF

D: NA
V: TRBV19
CDR3: CASSIQQNTEAFF

D: TRBD2
V: TRBV5-4
CDR3: CASSRLAGGYYEQYF

D: NA
V: TRBV20-1
CDR3: CSASIGVAPDGYTF

D: NA
V: TRBV6-2/TRBV6-3
CDR3: CASSYSRIYEQYF

D: NA
V: TRBV5-1
CDR3: CASSSDWGDTQYF

D: TRBD2
V: TRBV15
CDR3: CATSRFRTSGGEGTDTQYF

D: NA
V: TRBV29-1
CDR3: CSVEVLGVGLTGELFF

D: NA
V: TRBV7-2
CDR3: CASSLVGGQSYNSPLHF

D: NA
V: TRBV7-2
CDR3: CASSPEGTSNQPQHF

D: NA
V: TRBV5-1
CDR3: CASSPTGSPYEQYF

D: NA
V: TRBV5-1
CDR3: CASSLGGLPSGNTIYF

D: NA
V: TRBV6-1
CDR3: CASSDRGFNQPQHF

D: NA
V: TRBV3-1
CDR3: CASSQAGIRETQYF

D: TRBD1
V: TRBV5-1
CDR3: CASSRQGDIEAFF

D: NA
V: TRBV2
CDR3: CASGAGTYEQYF